The 10 T cell receptor beta chains below all came from one sample that was sequenced in a study of blood T cell repertoires in COVID-19. Libraries were prepared by immunoSEQ multiplex PCR; TCRdb keeps only in-frame clonotypes and omits some of them. This sample has under 250,000 clones; approximately 85% occur once, and the top ten carry about 9.1%. The material sequenced was PBMCs or T cells enriched from blood (not recorded which). All receptors derive from a woman between 45 and 65 years old with acute COVID-19.

This sequence joins TRBV6-2 or TRBV6-3 and TRBJ1-1, with D perhaps TRBD1 (6 bases). The CDR3 totals 16 residues. Germline V CDR1 and CDR2: MNHEY, SVGEGT. The V gene lost 5 bases and the J gene lost 5 bases, with 21 bases spanning the gap. In nucleotides, the CDR3 is TGTGCCAGCAGTAACGCGCAGGGGCAGTGGTGGACTGAAGCTTTCTTT. Translated, it gives CASSNAQGQWWTEAFF.

V and J are TRBV2 and TRBJ2-2, with D possibly TRBD2 on 6 matching bases. The CDR3 has 16 amino acids. The germline V gene has CDR1 SNHLY and CDR2 FYNNEI. Trimming stripped 4 bases from V and 0 bases from J, with 12 bases between. This CDR3 is CASSARGGANTGELFF. The DNA of the CDR3 is TGTGCCAGCAGTGCCCGGGGCGGGGCGAACACCGGGGAGCTGTTTTTT. Variable domain in full (rest from reference TRBV2 and TRBJ2-2): EPEVTQTPSHQVTQMGQEVILRCVPISNHLYFYWYRQILGQKVEFLVSFYNNEISEKSEIFDDQFSVERPDGSNFTLKIRSTKLEDSAMYFCASSARGGANTGELFFGEGSRLTVL.

The J gene is TRBJ1-5, the V gene TRBV30; D uncertain. Per germline, CDR1 GTSNPN and CDR2 SVGIG (reference sequence). Deletions cut 3 bases from V and 7 bases from J, with 22 bases between. The CDR3 extends over 16 amino acids. The CDR3 spells CAWSARAGNTDQPQHF. The CDR3 coding sequence is TGTGCCTGGAGCGCCCGGGCCGGGAATACGGACCAGCCCCAGCATTTT.

J is TRBJ1-5 and V is TRBV19; D may be TRBD1 (5 bases). The V gene lost 5 bases and the J gene lost 4 bases, with 9 bases spanning the gap. Germline lookup yields CDR1 LNHDA and CDR2 SQIVND (reference sequence). This CDR3 is 13 amino acids long. The CDR3 DNA follows: TGTGCCAGTAGTGTACCAGGGAATCAGCCCCAGCATTTT. Translating it yields CASSVPGNQPQHF.

The rearrangement uses TRBV4-3 and TRBJ1-3; D is possibly TRBD1 (5 bases). Per germline, CDR1 LGHNA and CDR2 YSLEER. The CDR3 is 14 amino acids. V was pared by 1 base and J by 6 bases, with 10 bases between. The CDR3 nucleotides are TGCGCCAGCAGCCAAGGGACGGGACTAAACACCATATATTTT. Its translation is CASSQGTGLNTIYF.

The gene calls are TRBV7-2 and TRBJ2-3; 8 bases are a match to TRBD1. V was pared by 1 base and J by 7 bases, with 7 bases of the junction left unmatched. There are 15 residues in the CDR3. CDR1 is SGHTA and CDR2 is FQGNSA in the germline V gene. CDR3 DNA: TGTGCCAGCAGCTTAGGAGGTCAGGGGGCAAATACGCAGTATTTT. Protein: CASSLGGQGANTQYF. Full variable domain (missing parts from reference TRBV7-2 and TRBJ2-3): GAGVSQSPSNKVTEKGKDVELRCDPISGHTALYWYRQSLGQGLEFLIYFQGNSAPDKSGLPSDRFSAERTGGSVSTLTIQRTQQEDSAVYLCASSLGGQGANTQYFGPGTRLTVL.

This clone was recorded once. The chain carries TRBV4-3 and TRBJ1-2; 9 bases agree with TRBD1. V gave up 4 bases and J gave up 2 bases; unmatched junction bases: 11. Germline lookup yields CDR1 LGHNA and CDR2 YSLEER. This CDR3 has 17 amino acids. The CDR3 sequence is CASSLGGTGGLNYGYTF. The CDR3 nucleotides are TGCGCCAGCAGCCTCGGGGGTACAGGGGGCTTGAACTATGGCTACACCTTC.

V gene TRBV7-2 combines with J gene TRBJ2-7; D perhaps matches TRBD2 (5 bases). The CDR3 is made up of 13 amino acids. Trimming stripped 5 bases from V and 7 bases from J, with 15 bases between. Germline CDR1 SGHTA, CDR2 FQGNSA. The CDR3 is CASSARGKSEQYF. The CDR3 region has the DNA TGTGCCAGCAGCGCCCGGGGTAAGTCGGAGCAGTACTTC. Full variable domain (rest looked up from reference TRBV7-2 and TRBJ2-7): GAGVSQSPSNKVTEKGKDVELRCDPISGHTALYWYRQSLGQGLEFLIYFQGNSAPDKSGLPSDRFSAERTGGSVSTLTIQRTQQEDSAVYLCASSARGKSEQYFGPGTRLTVT.

J is TRBJ1-4 and V is TRBV5-5; TRBD1 aligns across 7 bases. V was clipped by 2 bases and J by 0 bases; unmatched bases: 4. Germline CDR1 and CDR2: SGHKS and YYEKEE (reference sequence). The CDR3 length is 16 residues. The CDR3 sequence is CASSFGTDPTNEKLFF. The CDR3 DNA reads TGTGCCAGCAGCTTCGGGACAGACCCAACTAATGAAAAACTGTTTTTT.

The V gene is TRBV5-1, the J gene TRBJ2-1; D is undetermined. The length of the CDR3 is 14 residues. V was trimmed by 2 bases and J by 1 base, leaving 7 bases between them. CDR1 and CDR2 (germline): SGHRS, YFSETQ. The CDR3 region has the DNA TGCGCCAGCAGCTTTTGGAGTTCCTACAATGAGCAGTTCTTC. This encodes CASSFWSSYNEQFF.